This entry describes one T cell receptor beta chain. PCR employed 60 Vbeta and 13 Jbeta primers. Method: immunoSEQ multiplex PCR; TCRdb's copy keeps in-frame clones and lacks some. The sample holds some 200,000 clones, 81% seen once. Trimming left V 1 base short and J 0 bases short, with 14 bases between. The germline V gene has CDR1 MGHRA and CDR2 YSYEKL. The CDR3 runs to 17 residues. This sample is part of a study of cytomegalovirus exposure and HLA in healthy donors. The TCR sequence derives from a man aged 45-65 years in good health and CMV-seronegative. This chain connects TRBV4-1 to TRBJ2-3; D might be TRBD2 (5 bases). Sequenced sample: PBMCs. This chain's CDR3 is CASSQAVSGISTDTQYF. CDR3 DNA sequence: TGCGCCAGCAGCCAAGCAGTCAGCGGAATTAGCACAGATACGCAGTATTTT.